The rows below give T cell receptor beta chains drawn from one sample of a study of cytomegalovirus exposure and HLA in healthy donors. Repertoires were generated with immunoSEQ multiplex PCR, while TCRdb's copy carries only in-frame clones and drops some. The sample records 70,000 to 80,000 clones, 94% being singletons. The source material was PBMCs. The receptors here all came from a woman between 18 and 29 years old in good health and CMV-seronegative. The CDR3 runs from the conserved cysteine through the conserved F or W. A D gene is named only where the DNA matches it firmly. Size is stated for part of the rows, as once, few or many counts, or as a class when the clone is expanded.

D gene,clone size,J gene,V gene,CDR3 protein,CDR3 DNA
TRBD1,.,TRBJ1-5,TRBV19,CASSLKRGQGWQPQHF,TGTGCCAGTAGTCTAAAACGTGGACAGGGATGGCAGCCCCAGCATTTT
TRBD1,.,TRBJ1-6,TRBV4-3,CASSQTGSNSPLHF,TGCGCCAGCAGCCAGACAGGGAGCAATTCACCCCTCCACTTT
TRBD2,.,TRBJ2-7,TRBV19,CASSAKPHPREGTNYLSSYEQYF,TGTGCCAGTAGTGCCAAGCCCCACCCGCGGGAGGGGACGAACTACTTAAGCTCCTACGAGCAGTACTTC
.,.,TRBJ2-5,TRBV11-2,CASSLRDSQETQYF,TGTGCCAGCAGCCTCCGGGACTCACAAGAGACCCAGTACTTC
TRBD1,.,TRBJ2-7,TRBV11-2,CASSRQGQWDSYEQYF,TGTGCCAGCAGCCGTCAGGGACAGTGGGACTCCTACGAGCAGTACTTC
.,.,TRBJ2-5,TRBV6-6,CASSRTGQETQYF,TGTGCCAGCAGTCGGACGGGACAAGAGACCCAGTACTTC
.,.,TRBJ2-5,TRBV6-6,CASSTLQSAQYF,TGTGCCAGCAGCACCCTCCAAAGCGCTCAGTACTTC
TRBD1,.,TRBJ2-7,TRBV19,CASSAPGQGLYEQCF,TGTGCCAGTAGCGCTCCGGGACAGGGACTTTACGAGCAGTGCTTC
TRBD1,.,TRBJ1-1,TRBV4-1,CASSLLGGTGVGNTEAFF,TGCGCCAGCAGCCTCCTAGGCGGGACAGGGGTTGGGAACACTGAAGCTTTCTTT
TRBD1,.,TRBJ2-7,TRBV30,CAWSGMDRGYEQYF,TGTGCCTGGAGTGGGATGGACAGGGGCTACGAGCAGTACTTC
.,.,TRBJ1-1,TRBV18,CASSPTRVTGAMNTEAFF,TGTGCCAGCTCACCAACCAGAGTGACAGGAGCCATGAACACTGAAGCTTTCTTT
TRBD2,.,TRBJ2-7,TRBV19,CASSVGLAGTYEQYF,TGTGCCAGTAGTGTTGGACTAGCGGGGACCTACGAGCAGTACTTC
.,.,TRBJ1-2,TRBV4-2,CASSPRTANYGYTF,TGTGCCAGCAGTCCAAGGACAGCTAACTATGGCTACACCTTC
.,.,TRBJ2-3,TRBV19,CASSIRQGKSTDTQYF,TGTGCCAGTAGTATTAGGCAGGGGAAGAGCACAGATACGCAGTATTTT
.,.,TRBJ1-6,TRBV6-1,CASSPEGVVSPLHF,TGTGCCAGCAGTCCCGAGGGGGTAGTCTCACCCCTCCACTTT
TRBD1,.,TRBJ1-6,TRBV7-2,CASSLYVQGASPLHF,TGTGCCAGCAGCTTATATGTACAGGGGGCTTCACCCCTCCACTTT
.,.,TRBJ2-1,TRBV5-1,CASSLVPESSYNEQFF,TGCGCCAGCAGCTTGGTCCCGGAGAGCTCCTACAATGAGCAGTTCTTC
.,few,TRBJ2-1,TRBV20-1,CSARSDREQFF,TGCAGTGCTAGATCCGATCGGGAGCAGTTCTTC
.,once,TRBJ2-1,TRBV7-6,CASSLGLRGGSYNEQFF,TGTGCCAGCAGCTTAGGACTTCGCGGTGGCTCCTACAATGAGCAGTTCTTC
TRBD1,.,TRBJ1-2,TRBV5-4,CASDRALGYTF,TGTGCCAGCGACAGGGCCCTTGGCTACACCTTC
TRBD1,.,TRBJ2-3,TRBV7-3,CASSQTGGAGLQDTQYF,TGTGCCAGCAGCCAGACAGGGGGCGCAGGACTTCAAGATACGCAGTATTTT
.,.,TRBJ2-3,TRBV6-4,CASSEGASTDTQYF,TGTGCCAGCAGTGAGGGGGCTAGCACAGATACGCAGTATTTT
.,.,TRBJ2-7,TRBV10-2,CASGSREQYF,TGCGCCAGCGGGAGTCGCGAGCAGTACTTC
.,.,TRBJ2-3,TRBV21-1,CASSKEGSGKWTDTQYF,TGTGCCAGCAGCAAAGAGGGTAGCGGGAAATGGACAGATACGCAGTATTTT
TRBD1,.,TRBJ2-7,TRBV7-8,CASSFQGAQAYEQYF,TGTGCCAGCAGCTTCCAGGGGGCGCAAGCCTACGAGCAGTACTTC
.,.,TRBJ1-1,TRBV25-1,CASRQQGNTEAFF,TGTGCCAGTCGCCAACAGGGGAACACTGAAGCTTTCTTT
TRBD1,.,TRBJ1-6,TRBV6-6,CASRRTGGDSPLHF,TGTGCCAGCCGGAGGACAGGGGGCGATTCACCCCTCCACTTT
.,.,TRBJ2-1,TRBV27,CASSLYRTKRAYNEQFF,TGTGCCAGCAGTTTATATAGGACAAAACGTGCCTACAATGAGCAGTTCTTC
TRBD2,.,TRBJ2-5,TRBV5-4,CASSLGGRGVSLETQYF,TGTGCCAGCAGCTTGGGCGGGCGGGGGGTCTCCTTGGAGACCCAGTACTTC
TRBD2,.,TRBJ2-7,TRBV9,CASSFAGGRIYEQYF,TGTGCCAGCAGCTTCGCGGGAGGGCGAATATACGAGCAGTACTTC
.,.,TRBJ2-2,TRBV6-1,CASRRTATGELFF,TGTGCCAGCAGAAGGACAGCCACCGGGGAGCTGTTTTTT
TRBD1,.,TRBJ1-2,TRBV5-1,CASSLETQGARSYGYTF,TGCGCCAGCAGCTTGGAGACACAGGGGGCGCGTAGCTATGGCTACACCTTC
.,.,TRBJ2-5,TRBV14,CASSRRGWGETQYF,TGTGCCAGCAGCCGGCGCGGGTGGGGAGAGACCCAGTACTTC
.,.,TRBJ1-4,TRBV7-9,CASSKGGVYEKLFF,TGTGCCAGCAGCAAGGGGGGGGTGTATGAAAAACTGTTTTTT
TRBD2,.,TRBJ2-7,TRBV5-4,CASSSPGAGAYEQYF,TGTGCCAGCAGTTCCCCCGGGGCGGGAGCCTACGAGCAGTACTTC
.,.,TRBJ1-3,TRBV10-2,CASSTGGAYSGNTIYF,TGCGCCAGCAGTACCGGAGGGGCATACTCTGGAAACACCATATATTTT
.,once,TRBJ1-3,TRBV11-2,CASSLVPGGNTIYF,TGTGCCAGCAGCTTAGTCCCAGGGGGAAACACCATATATTTT
TRBD1,.,TRBJ2-2,TRBV6-6,CASSDRGTENAGELFF,TGTGCCAGCAGCGACAGGGGGACAGAGAACGCCGGGGAGCTGTTTTTT
.,once,TRBJ1-2,TRBV10-3,CAISDALKSGYTF,TGTGCCATCAGTGACGCCCTTAAGAGCGGCTACACCTTC
TRBD1,.,TRBJ1-4,TRBV7-9,CASSFPDRGEKLFF,TGTGCCAGCAGCTTCCCGGACAGGGGCGAAAAACTGTTTTTT
.,.,TRBJ1-5,TRBV28,CASSLTPRHQPQHF,TGTGCCAGCAGTTTAACCCCTAGGCACCAGCCCCAGCATTTT
.,.,TRBJ2-2,TRBV15,CATSRLPSGLLNTGELFF,TGTGCCACCAGCAGACTCCCATCAGGACTGCTGAACACCGGGGAGCTGTTTTTT
TRBD1,.,TRBJ2-7,TRBV5-1,CASSLEGDSSYEQYF,TGCGCCAGCAGCTTGGAAGGGGACAGCTCCTACGAGCAGTACTTC
TRBD1,.,TRBJ1-4,TRBV4-3,CASSPRGLGEKLFF,TGCGCCAGCAGCCCCAGGGGGCTAGGTGAAAAACTGTTTTTT
.,.,TRBJ2-7,TRBV6-5,CASSPRSSSYEQYF,TGTGCCAGCAGCCCTAGGAGTTCCAGCTACGAGCAGTACTTC
.,.,TRBJ1-5,TRBV7-9,CASSTGGNQPQHF,TGTGCCAGCAGCACGGGGGGTAATCAGCCCCAGCATTTT